This section outlines one TCR beta chain sequence together with its context. The data originate from a study of siplizumab effects on memory and regulatory T cells. CDR1 is SGHKS and CDR2 is YYEKEE in the germline V gene (reference sequence). V gave up 5 bases and J gave up 3 bases, with 11 bases separating them. This CDR3 contains 13 residues. This table comes from immunoSEQ multiplex PCR, and its TCRdb copy is limited to in-frame clones, with some not included. Among tens of thousands of clones listed, approximately 93% were seen once. The sequence was obtained from a human donor in good health. The chain has TRBV5-5 and TRBJ1-1; perhaps TRBD1 as D (5 bases). Source material: CD8+ T cells sorted from blood. The CDR3 loop is CASRPQGYTEAFF. DNA of the CDR3: TGTGCCAGCAGACCGCAGGGTTACACTGAAGCTTTCTTT.